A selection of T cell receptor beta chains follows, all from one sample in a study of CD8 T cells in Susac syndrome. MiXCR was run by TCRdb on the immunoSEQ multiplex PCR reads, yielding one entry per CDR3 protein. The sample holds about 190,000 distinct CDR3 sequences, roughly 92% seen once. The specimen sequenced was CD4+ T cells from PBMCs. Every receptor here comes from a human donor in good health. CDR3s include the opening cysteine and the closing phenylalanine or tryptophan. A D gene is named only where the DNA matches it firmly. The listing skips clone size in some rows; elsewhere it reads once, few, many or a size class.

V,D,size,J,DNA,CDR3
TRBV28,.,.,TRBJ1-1,TGTGCCAGCAGTAAGGGGCCCCACCGAAACACTGAAGCTTTCTTT,CASSKGPHRNTEAFF
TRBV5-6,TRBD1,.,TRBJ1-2,TGTGCCAGCAGCTTGCCGGACAGGACACCCATCCTATATGGCTACACCTTC,CASSLPDRTPILYGYTF
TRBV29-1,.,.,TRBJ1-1,TGCAGCGTTGTGAGGCCCCTAAACACTGAAGCTTTCTTT,CSVVRPLNTEAFF
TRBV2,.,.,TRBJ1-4,TGTGCCAGCAAGGTGGTTGGACGAGAACTGTTTTTT,CASKVVGRELFF
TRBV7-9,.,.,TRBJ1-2,TGTGCCAGCAGCCTAGACGCCCCGAAGGATGGCTACACCTTC,CASSLDAPKDGYTF
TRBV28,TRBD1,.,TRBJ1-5,TGTGCCAGCAGACGACAGGGGGCGCGGGGTCAGCCCCAGCATTTT,CASRRQGARGQPQHF
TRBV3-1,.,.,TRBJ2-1,TGTGCCAGCAGCCAACAGCATGGCGGAAACAATGAGCAGTTCTTC,CASSQQHGGNNEQFF
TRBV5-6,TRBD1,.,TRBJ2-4,TGTGCCAGCAGCTTCCCCGGACAGGTGGAAAACATTCAGTACTTC,CASSFPGQVENIQYF
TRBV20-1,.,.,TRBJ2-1,TGCAGTGCTAGAGATTCGCCCCGGGGATACAATGAGCAGTTCTTC,CSARDSPRGYNEQFF
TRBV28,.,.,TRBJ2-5,TGTGCCAGCAGTCCAATCCCCGCAGGGGCGGGAAGGGAGACCCAGTACTTC,CASSPIPAGAGRETQYF
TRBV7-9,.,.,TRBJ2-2,TGTGCCAGCACCCTGAGGGGAGATACCGGGGAGCTGTTTTTT,CASTLRGDTGELFF
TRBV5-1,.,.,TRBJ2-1,TGCGCCAGCACCCGCGGGGACGAGAGCAATGAGCAGTTCTTC,CASTRGDESNEQFF
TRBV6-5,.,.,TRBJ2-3,TGTGCCAGCAGTTACGACCGGTTTACAGATACGCAGTATTTT,CASSYDRFTDTQYF
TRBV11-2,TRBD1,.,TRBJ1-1,TGTGCCAGCAGCTTAACGGGACAGGAAGCTTTCTTT,CASSLTGQEAFF
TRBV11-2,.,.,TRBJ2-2,TGTGCCAGCAGCCCCCAGGGGCCACCCAACACCGGGGAGCTGTTTTTT,CASSPQGPPNTGELFF
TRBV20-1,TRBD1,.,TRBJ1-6,TGCAGTGCTAGGAACAGGGGAAAAGTAAATTCCCCCCTCCACTTT,CSARNRGKVNSPLHF
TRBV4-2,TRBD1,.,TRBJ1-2,TGTGCCAGCAGCCAAGTTACGGGACAGCTTTATGGCTACACCTTC,CASSQVTGQLYGYTF
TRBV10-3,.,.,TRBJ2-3,TGTGCCATCACCGGTAGTCCAGATACGCAGTATTTT,CAITGSPDTQYF
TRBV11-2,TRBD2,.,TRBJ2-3,TGTGCCAGCAGCTTACGGCGTTCAAGCGGGGGGGCCGGTGATACGCAGTATTTT,CASSLRRSSGGAGDTQYF
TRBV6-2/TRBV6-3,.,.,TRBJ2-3,TGTGCCAGCAGTTATTCAGGACTTGGCGGAGATACGCAGTATTTT,CASSYSGLGGDTQYF
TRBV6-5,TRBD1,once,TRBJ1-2,TGTGCCAGCAGTTCTCCCGACAGGGATTATGGCTACACCTTC,CASSSPDRDYGYTF
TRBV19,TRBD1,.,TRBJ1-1,TGTGCCAGTAGTCCCCGACAGGGTAGGATGAACACTGAAGCTTTCTTT,CASSPRQGRMNTEAFF
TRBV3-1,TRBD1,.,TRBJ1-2,TGTGCCAGCAGGGGACAGGTGGGCTATGGCTACACCTTC,CASRGQVGYGYTF
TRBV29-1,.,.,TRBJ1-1,TGCAGCGTTGCAGGCGCGGGGACTGAAGCTTTCTTT,CSVAGAGTEAFF
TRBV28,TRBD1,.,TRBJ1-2,TGTGCCAGCCAGGACAGGCTACTAAGGGGCTACACCTTC,CASQDRLLRGYTF